The clone carrying this TCR beta chain was recorded once. Germline V gene sequence: CDR1 GTSNPN, CDR2 SVGIG (reference sequence). Trimming removed 7 bases at V and 2 bases at J, with 21 bases between. The CDR3 consists of 15 residues. The protocol was immunoSEQ multiplex PCR, while the TCRdb copy is restricted to in-frame clones and leaves out a portion. Here the sample spans over 100,000 clones, approximately 90% being singletons. The data were taken from a study of control samples from healthy donors and cancer patients. Material: blood. The V call is TRBV30, the J call TRBJ2-7; either TRBD1 or TRBD2 may fit D (5 bases each). This clonotype was obtained from a man aged 40-50 years in good health. The CDR3 DNA reads TGTGCCTTGGAGGTCCCAGGGCCTAATCCCTACGAGCAGTACTTC. Amino acid sequence: CALEVPGPNPYEQYF.